These 26 T cell receptor beta chains were all obtained from the same sample, sequenced in a study of PD-1 blockade in mismatch repair-deficient tumors. Clones were read by immunoSEQ multiplex PCR, and TCRdb kept only the in-frame ones, dropping some. This table holds approximately 100,000 clones, 82% found once. The sequencing used peripheral blood, collected 35 to 37 weeks after starting pembrolizumab. The receptors stem from an adult with mismatch repair-deficient cancer.

V gene TRBV5-8 combines with J gene TRBJ2-1; D is unclear. This CDR3 region has 18 residues. Germline CDR1 reads SGHTS; CDR2 reads YDEGEE. Trimming removed 0 bases at V and 0 bases at J, with 16 bases between. The CDR3 DNA follows: TGTGCCAGCAGCTTGGTCGTTACGGATTCGAGCTCCTACAATGAGCAGTTCTTC. It translates to CASSLVVTDSSSYNEQFF.

Many counts were recorded for this clone. The V gene is TRBV9, the J gene TRBJ1-1, with D unclear. This CDR3 has 13 amino acids. Germline loops: CDR1 SGDLS, CDR2 YYNGEE. Trimming removed 4 bases from V and 8 bases from J, with 15 bases in between. CDR3 in amino acids: CASSPQPAREAFF. CDR3 bases: TGTGCCAGCAGCCCCCAACCGGCCAGAGAAGCTTTCTTT.

The chain carries TRBV6-5 and TRBJ2-7, with D hard to call. With 2 bases removed from V and 5 bases from J, the gap between germline ends came to 13 bases. The CDR3 consists of 14 residues. CDR1 MNHEY and CDR2 SVGAGI come from the germline V gene. CDR3 protein: CASSYRHLWDEQYF. The CDR3 bases are TGTGCCAGCAGTTACAGGCATCTCTGGGACGAGCAGTACTTC.

This clone has a single count. The V call is TRBV7-2, the J call TRBJ2-3, with 15 positions matching TRBD2. The CDR3 runs to 14 residues. Germline CDR1 is SGHTA and CDR2 is FQGNSA. Germline trimming cut 3 bases from V and 8 bases from J; bases unmatched to any gene: 0. The CDR3 DNA is TGTGCCAGCAGCTTGGGACTAGCGGGAGGTACGCAGTATTTT. This codes for CASSLGLAGGTQYF.

To note about this clone: Other nucleotide sequences in the sample specify the same CDR3. V gene TRBV7-9 combines with J gene TRBJ2-7; 10 positions agree with TRBD1. Germline CDR1 is SEHNR and CDR2 is FQNEAQ (reference sequence). CDR3 length equals 16 residues. Losses at the gene ends were 1 base for V and 3 bases for J; bases not matched to a gene: 6. DNA for the CDR3: TGTGCCAGCAGCTTAGTTAGGGGGACAGGGGTCTACGAGCAGTACTTC. Its translation: CASSLVRGTGVYEQYF.

J is TRBJ2-7 and V is TRBV5-8; a weak D match, TRBD2 (6 bases). Looked up from germline, CDR1 is SGHTS and CDR2 is YDEGEE. This CDR3 is 14 amino acids long. V lost 0 bases to trimming and J lost 0 bases, with 7 bases between them. The CDR3 nucleotides read TGTGCCAGCAGCTTGGGGCGGGACTCCTACGAGCAGTACTTC. Residues: CASSLGRDSYEQYF.

This chain joins TRBV5-1 and TRBJ1-1, with D maybe TRBD1 (6 bases). From germline, CDR1 is SGHRS and CDR2 YFSETQ. The CDR3 runs 16 residues. V gave up 3 bases and J gave up 2 bases, with 17 bases separating them. In nucleotides, the CDR3 is TGCGCCAGCAGCTCCCTTCGGACAGATAGAAACACTGAAGCTTTCTTT. Encoded protein: CASSSLRTDRNTEAFF.

This clone was counted between two and nine times. The chain joins TRBV6-5 to TRBJ2-7; D gene uncertain. V lost 11 bases and J lost 0, with 14 bases in between. Germline CDR1 MNHEY, CDR2 SVGAGI. The CDR3 has 13 amino acids. The CDR3 nucleotides read TGTGCCGGTCTAAGGGTGAGCTCCTACGAGCAGTACTTC. Encoded protein: CAGLRVSSYEQYF.

V usage is TRBV2 and J usage is TRBJ1-4, with TRBD1 as a possible D gene (5 bases). The CDR3 is made up of 12 amino acids. The germline V and J ends were trimmed by 7 bases and 8 bases, with 11 bases remaining between them. The germline V gene has CDR1 SNHLY and CDR2 FYNNEI. CDR3 nucleotides: TGTGCCAGCACCCGTCGGGGGGAAAAACTGTTTTTT. Translating gives CASTRRGEKLFF.

This chain connects TRBV19 to TRBJ2-2, with TRBD1 matching over 9 bases. CDR3 length equals 14 residues. The germline V gene encodes CDR1 LNHDA and CDR2 SQIVND (reference sequence). Germline trimming cut 7 bases from V and 3 bases from J; bases unmatched to any gene: 3. CDR3 sequence reads: CASTRQGDTGELFF. The CDR3 DNA sequence: TGTGCCAGTACCCGACAGGGGGACACCGGGGAGCTGTTTTTT. Drawing the rest from reference TRBV19 and TRBJ2-2, the complete variable domain is DGGITQSPKYLFRKEGQNVTLSCEQNLNHDAMYWYRQDPGQGLRLIYYSQIVNDFQKGDIAEGYSVSREKKESFPLTVTSAQKNPTAFYLCASTRQGDTGELFFGEGSRLTVL.

J is TRBJ1-2 and V is TRBV4-1; D gene unclear. V was pared by 1 base and J by 7 bases, with 10 bases between. This CDR3 is built from 13 residues. Germline CDR1 MGHRA, CDR2 YSYEKL. The chain's CDR3 is CASSQGQQRGYTF. The DNA of the CDR3 is TGCGCCAGCAGCCAAGGACAACAGCGTGGCTACACCTTC.

This chain joins TRBV1 and TRBJ2-1; the table's D call TRBD2 went unverified against the DNA. TRBV1 is a listed pseudogene. CDR3 length equals 17 residues. CDR3 residues: CTSSQALGSGKPNEQFF. The CDR3 DNA is TGCACCAGCAGCCAAGCACTCGGTAGCGGAAAACCCAATGAGCAGTTCTTC.

V gene TRBV10-3 combines with J gene TRBJ2-6; possibly TRBD2 for D (7 bases). Between the trimmed V and J ends, which lost 9 bases and 2 bases, there was a span of 11 bases. Germline CDR1 ENHRY, CDR2 SYGVKD. The CDR3 sequence is 14 residues long. CDR3 bases: TGTGCCATAGGGGGGGCTGCTGGGGCCAACGTCCTGACTTTC. It encodes CAIGGAAGANVLTF.

V gene TRBV19 combines with J gene TRBJ1-5; TRBD1 might be the D (5 bases). CDR1 LNHDA and CDR2 SQIVND come from the germline V gene (reference sequence). The CDR3 is 18 amino acids. V lost 4 bases and J 0 bases, leaving 19 bases between the germline ends. CDR3 coding DNA: TGTGCCAGTAGTACCCCTCCGGACGGGACCCTTAGCAATCAGCCCCAGCATTTT. Its translation: CASSTPPDGTLSNQPQHF.

This clone has just a few counts. The rearrangement links TRBV6-4 to TRBJ1-3; TRBD1 matches at 10 bases. V was pared by 4 bases and J by 2 bases, with 2 bases of the junction left unmatched. Per the germline V gene, CDR1 is MRHNA and CDR2 is SNTAGT. The CDR3 is 15 amino acids. The CDR3 loop is CASSGDRGTGNTIYF. CDR3 nucleotide sequence: TGTGCCAGCAGTGGGGACAGGGGAACTGGAAACACCATATATTTT.

The chain carries TRBV5-1 and TRBJ2-7, with D possibly TRBD1 on 6 matching bases. Germline CDR1 and CDR2: SGHRS and YFSETQ. This CDR3 contains 15 residues. V was clipped by 0 bases and J by 5 bases, with 15 bases between them. CDR3 residues: CASSLDGRGFDEQYF. The CDR3 nucleotides read TGCGCCAGCAGCTTGGACGGCAGGGGATTTGACGAGCAGTACTTC.

The chain couples TRBV19 to TRBJ1-2; 7 nucleotides match TRBD1. J lost 2 bases, V lost 7 bases, and 7 bases had no gene match. This CDR3 region has 14 residues. CDR1 is LNHDA, CDR2 SQIVND, per germline (reference sequence). The CDR3 reads CASIPGQSNYGYTF. DNA for the CDR3: TGTGCCAGTATTCCGGGACAGTCAAACTATGGCTACACCTTC.

The chain joins TRBV19 to TRBJ1-3, with D maybe TRBD1 (5 bases). This CDR3 region has 15 residues. In germline, CDR1 is LNHDA, CDR2 SQIVND (reference sequence). Deletions cut 7 bases from V and 0 bases from J, with 13 bases between. The CDR3 protein is CASTKQVLSGNTIYF. The CDR3 nucleotides read TGTGCCAGTACCAAACAGGTACTCTCTGGAAACACCATATATTTT.

This clone was seen a few times. The chain recombines TRBV5-6 with TRBJ2-7, with 8 bases lining up with TRBD1. After removal of 4 bases from V and 0 bases from J, the junction contained 3 bases not matched to a gene. The CDR3 length is 14 residues. Germline V gives CDR1 SGHDT, CDR2 YYEEEE. The CDR3 spells CASSKTGDSYEQYF. Here the CDR3 DNA reads TGTGCCAGCAGCAAGACAGGGGACTCCTACGAGCAGTACTTC.

The gene calls are TRBV2 and TRBJ2-1; 12 positions match TRBD2. This CDR3 comprises 15 residues. Germline V gene sequence: CDR1 SNHLY, CDR2 FYNNEI. V dropped 8 bases and J dropped 5; count of bases not matched to a gene: 7. CDR3 DNA sequence: TGTGCCAGCGACGGAGGACTAGCGGGACACAATGAGCAGTTCTTC. The encoded protein is CASDGGLAGHNEQFF.

V and J are TRBV10-3 and TRBJ2-2; 10 nucleotides line up with TRBD1. The CDR3 is made up of 16 amino acids. The junction had 9 bases not matched to a gene; V was cut back by 6 bases and J by 5 bases. CDR1 is ENHRY, CDR2 SYGVKD, per germline. CDR3 DNA: TGTGCCATCAGGACAGGGGGCAGGGGTGATACCGGGGAGCTGTTTTTT. This gives the protein CAIRTGGRGDTGELFF.

This clone was observed a single time. The J gene is TRBJ2-6, the V gene TRBV5-6; the match to TRBD1 covers 9 bases. The germline V gene has CDR1 SGHDT and CDR2 YYEEEE. Trimming cost V 3 bases and J 0 bases; bases outside gene matches: 10. The CDR3 extends over 19 amino acids. CDR3 region: CASSWNRDRALSGANVLTF. For the CDR3, the DNA is TGTGCCAGCAGCTGGAACCGGGACAGGGCCCTCTCTGGGGCCAACGTCCTGACTTTC.

The rearrangement uses TRBV23-1 and TRBJ2-7; no clear D gene. TRBV23-1 is an ORF, with its function uncertain. Deletions cut 2 bases from V and 0 bases from J, with 14 bases between. The CDR3 sequence is 16 residues long. The CDR3 region has the DNA TGCGCCAGCAGTCAACCCTCGGCCCCTAGCTCCTACGAGCAGTACTTC. Protein sequence: CASSQPSAPSSYEQYF.

This chain joins TRBV5-1 and TRBJ2-3; 9 bases match TRBD1. J was trimmed by 3 bases and V by 8 bases; bases with no gene match: 10. In germline, CDR1 is SGHRS, CDR2 YFSETQ. This CDR3 has 15 amino acids. CDR3: CASTDRDRVTDTQYF. Written as DNA, the CDR3 is TGCGCCAGTACCGACCGGGACAGGGTAACAGATACGCAGTATTTT.

This clone occurred once. This rearrangement joins TRBV2 to TRBJ1-4; 8 nucleotides agree with TRBD1. CDR3 length: 17 residues. V trimming: 6 bases; J trimming: 4 bases; junction bases outside the gene matches: 13. Germline CDR1 and CDR2: SNHLY and FYNNEI. In DNA, the CDR3 is TGTGCCAGCAGCGCCGCCCCGGGACAGGCGCTTAATGAAAAACTGTTTTTT. It is translated as CASSAAPGQALNEKLFF.

The V and J genes are TRBV7-2 and TRBJ2-5, with 12 bases identical to TRBD2. The trim removed 8 bases at V and 2 bases at J, leaving 6 bases unmatched. CDR3 length equals 15 residues. CDR1 and CDR2 from the germline V gene are SGHTA and FQGNSA. CDR3 region: CASGRTSGTQETQYF. The CDR3 nucleotides read TGTGCCAGCGGTCGGACTAGCGGGACTCAAGAGACCCAGTACTTC.